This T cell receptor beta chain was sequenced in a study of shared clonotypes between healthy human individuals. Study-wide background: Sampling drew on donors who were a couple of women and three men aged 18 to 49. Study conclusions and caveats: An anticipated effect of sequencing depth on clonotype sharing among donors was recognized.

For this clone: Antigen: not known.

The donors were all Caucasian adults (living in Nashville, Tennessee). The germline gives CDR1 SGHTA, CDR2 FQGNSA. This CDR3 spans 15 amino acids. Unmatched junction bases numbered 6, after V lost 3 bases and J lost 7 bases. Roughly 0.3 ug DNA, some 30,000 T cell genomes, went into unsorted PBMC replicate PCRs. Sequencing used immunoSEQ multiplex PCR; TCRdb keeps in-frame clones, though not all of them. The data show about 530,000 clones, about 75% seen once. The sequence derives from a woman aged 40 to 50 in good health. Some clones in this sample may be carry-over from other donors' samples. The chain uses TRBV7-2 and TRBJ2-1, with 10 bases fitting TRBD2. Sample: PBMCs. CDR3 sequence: CASSFTSGEGNEQFF. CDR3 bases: TGTGCCAGCAGCTTTACTAGCGGGGAGGGGAATGAGCAGTTCTTC.